This entry is about one TCR beta chain. Its antigen is still unknown. It has no much larger one-base neighbor in the sample; base qualities were not kept. Using the deep immunoSEQ assay, TCR CDR3 regions were amplified from genomic DNA by multiplex PCR. Genomic DNA extracted from each cell subset was distributed evenly over all wells of several immunoSEQ 96-well plates, and each plate served as one replicate. For sorted subsets, approximately 200 ng of genomic DNA, equivalent to around 30,000 T cell genomes, went into each replicate PCR. The purified libraries were quantified using a Qubit 3.0 fluorometer, sized with a Bioanalyzer 2100, and then quantified again using the KAPA Library Quantification kit. Each immunoSEQ 96-well plate was sequenced on its own single-read 150-cycle Illumina NextSeq 550 flow cell. The original methods were these. Because the immunoSEQ output included only junctional sequences and no quality scores, the filtering could not be the same as the filtering used for full-length reads. Sequences were annotated with PyIR, a Python wrapper for IgBLAST v1.9, and V/J genes and CDR3 were assigned using IMGT germline references. Reads with weak V/J assignments (E-value above 1e-6), missing CDR3, stop codons, out-of-frame junctions, or ambiguous translated residues were removed. V3J clonotypes were defined as sequences sharing an identical inferred V gene, J gene, and CDR3 amino acid sequence. Percentage overlap between repertoires was calculated by dividing the number of shared unique clonotypes by the size of the smaller repertoire. Repertoire richness was assessed with RTK rarefaction, the Chao1 estimator, and Recon v2.1 estimates of unobserved clonotypes. OLGA was used to compute generation probabilities for all TCRbeta clonotypes that the gDNA method yielded from four donors. TCRdb took over this immuneACCESS table, retaining in-frame rearrangements with V and J assigned. Such tables are incomplete; in checked studies, under half of the missing clones stem from an unresolved V gene, and the remainder is unexplained. From that table come the V and J calls and clone size; the DNA was used to work out D and trimming. Counted in this sample were nearly 2 million clones; approximately 94% of them appeared once. Under 1.5% of the sample is taken by the ten largest.

The sample is drawn from a study of shared clonotypes between healthy human individuals (dated by TCRdb to the early 2020s). The study in broad terms: The cohort included three men and two women between 18 and 49 years of age. Per donor, three plates each were used for CD4 naive and CD4 memory, two for CD8 naive, and one for CD8 memory. To estimate repertoire size and how much clonotype sharing occurs between individuals, the study deeply sequenced the blood TCR repertoires of several healthy adults. To increase sequencing depth and limit assay-specific biases, TCR repertoire library preparation and sequencing were carried out by different laboratories using diverse techniques. Per donor, leukapheresis produced somewhere between about 0.8 and 9 billion PBMCs. Study-level results and caveats: Only blood was sampled, and tissue TCR repertoires likely differ from those in blood. Because the study included a small number of donors, the genetic and exposure-history diversity represented was limited. Higher generation probabilities were observed for clonotypes shared by all four sorted-subset donors than for non-shared clonotypes. Incomplete sequencing was indicated by rarefaction of sorted-subset datasets, despite the large sequencing depth. When a handful of donors were compared, the shared fraction of clonotypes was about 5% for naive CD4, about 4% for naive CD8, roughly 2.5% for memory CD4, and less than 0.45% for memory CD8. Estimated clonotype richness was generally larger for naive than for memory subsets. Pairwise subsampling indicated that sequencing depth was expected to affect the degree of clonotype sharing among donors.

The germline V gene specifies SQVTM as CDR1 and ANQGSEA as CDR2. V lost 0 bases and J lost 5 bases; the stretch between them is 14 bases long. The CDR3 runs 14 residues from the cysteine to the phenylalanine. Only the CDR3 DNA stays, 42 bases, in frame from base 1. CD8 naive samples consisted of CD45RO-negative cells that were positively selected for CCR7, yielding a CD45RA+CCR7+ population without TemRA cells. Donors were healthy HIV-negative adults with no recently reported acute infections or vaccinations. Only Caucasian adults living in Nashville, Tennessee, USA were represented among the donors. Blood was obtained by leukapheresis, after which PBMCs were separated by Ficoll-Histopaque density gradient centrifugation and cryopreserved in liquid nitrogen vapor phase. Analytical flow cytometry was used to check the purity and quantity of each magnetically sorted T cell population. Genomic DNA was isolated from every sorted fraction and measured by UV absorbance on a Nanodrop 2000c.

This receptor was taken from a man between 18 and 35 years old in good health. The chain is assembled from TRBV29-1 and TRBJ2-7; no D gene call is confident. The material sequenced was naive CD8+ T cells sorted from blood. Interpreted using the paper, the cell subset or site label stands for: CD45RA+CCR7+. The CDR3 is CSVEDPGKAHEQYF. The nucleotide sequence is TGCAGCGTTGAAGATCCTGGGAAAGCCCACGAGCAGTACTTC.